The subject of this entry is one T cell receptor beta chain. Its antigen remains unknown. In the authors' methods: It was from CDR3 differences across clinicopathological groups that a distant-metastasis classifier for papillary thyroid cancer was built. TCRdb re-clonotyped the PCR reads through MiXCR. None of the V and J calls come from the authors' own analysis; TCRdb made them. Counted here are 35,000 to 40,000 clones, about 20% occurring once; the ten biggest clones make up around 15%. The data are from a study of metastatic and nonmetastatic thyroid tumors. Study-wide points: Relative to benign nodules, malignant thyroid tumors were reportedly characterized by significantly elevated TCR beta diversity in blood and tumor.

Until they underwent thyroid surgery, no patient had received any treatment. The source is a female donor with papillary thyroid cancer or a benign thyroid nodule (not recorded which). Some clones in this sample may be carry-over from other donors' samples. Sequencing was done on a sample of blood.

As DNA, the CDR3 is TGTGCCAGCTCACGAATTCATGGGACAACTAATGAAAAACTGTTTTTT. This sequence encodes CASSRIHGTTNEKLFF. J is TRBJ1-4 and V is TRBV18; D remains unclear. Trimming removed 4 bases from V and 0 bases from J, with 12 bases in between. The germline gives CDR1 KGHSH, CDR2 LQKENI. The CDR3 length is 16 residues.